These 4 T cell receptor beta chains originate from one sample sequenced in a study of cytomegalovirus exposure and HLA in healthy donors. PCR used 60 Vbeta primers and 13 Jbeta primers. The table came from immunoSEQ multiplex PCR; TCRdb's copy has only in-frame clones and leaves some out. The data hold about 150,000 clones, with roughly 80% observed a single time. The sequencing input was PBMCs. The receptors come from a man aged 40-49 years in good health and CMV-seropositive.

The chain couples TRBV5-4 to TRBJ2-5; D not resolved. Germline V lookup: CDR1 SGHNT, CDR2 YYREEE (reference sequence). Trimming removed 4 bases at V and 8 bases at J, with 12 bases between. This CDR3 spans 12 amino acids. The DNA for the CDR3 is TGTGCCAGCAGCCTCGACTCCGGCACCCAGTACTTC. Translating it yields CASSLDSGTQYF.

The rearrangement uses TRBV11-3 and TRBJ2-2, with D perhaps matching TRBD1 (6 bases). Germline V CDR1 and CDR2: SGHNT, YENEEA. The CDR3 runs to 15 residues. The germline V and J ends were trimmed by 5 bases and 0 bases, with 10 bases remaining between them. CDR3 nucleotides: TGTGCCAGCAGCCAGGGGTCCGCGAACACCGGGGAGCTGTTTTTT. Amino acids: CASSQGSANTGELFF. Based on the CDR3 plus reference TRBV11-3 and TRBJ2-2, the full variable domain is EAGVVQSPRYKIIEKKQPVAFWCNPISGHNTLYWYLQNLGQGPELLIRYENEEAVDDSQLPKDRFSAERLKGVDSTLKIQPAELGDSAVYLCASSQGSANTGELFFGEGSRLTVL.

This clone was seen only a few times. The V gene is TRBV28, the J gene TRBJ2-5; D might be TRBD1 (5 bases). V was trimmed by 5 bases and J by 2 bases, leaving 21 bases between them. The CDR3 length is 17 residues. CDR1 and CDR2 (germline): MDHEN, SYDVKM. CDR3 residues: CASSPSLDSYRQETQYF. The CDR3, as DNA: TGTGCCAGCAGTCCATCCCTCGACAGTTATCGGCAAGAGACCCAGTACTTC.

The V and J genes are TRBV2 and TRBJ1-4, with 7 bases matching TRBD1. CDR1 is SNHLY, CDR2 FYNNEI, per germline. V lost 8 bases and J lost 1; bases outside the gene matches: 10. The CDR3 sequence is 16 residues long. This chain's CDR3 is CASVTDRDRTNEKLFF. The CDR3 coding sequence is TGTGCCAGCGTAACGGACCGGGACAGAACTAATGAAAAACTGTTTTTT.